This paragraph reports one TCR beta chain. Its specificity is not known. This sample is drawn from a study of identical twins. Findings and limits, study-wide: Abundant beta clonotypes from cord blood bore fewer insertions; memory repertoires lacked this pattern.

TCRdb reanalysed the 5' RACE reads using MiXCR and keeps one entry per CDR3 protein. The sample consists of about 1.7 million distinct CDR3 sequences, under 35% of them appearing once. Germline CDR1 and CDR2: DFQATT and SNEGSKA (reference sequence). CDR3 size: 16 residues. J gave up 4 bases and V 3 bases, and 12 bases lay outside the gene matches. The sample was cord blood. The chain joins TRBV20-1 to TRBJ2-3, with TRBD2 matching over 8 bases. The receptor's source is a newborn girl in good health. CDR3 residues: CSASGGARVYSDTQYF. In DNA form, the CDR3 reads TGCAGTGCTAGCGGGGGGGCCAGGGTCTATTCAGATACGCAGTATTTT.